This T cell receptor (beta chain) was captured by sequencing in a study of blood T cell repertoires in COVID-19. Study at large: The United States, Italy and Spain provided the acute and convalescent COVID-19 samples. Nucleic acid was either cDNA or gDNA, and it came from T cells, B-cell-depleted T cells, or PBMCs.

As handled by the study authors: Researchers report that nucleated cell counts were estimated from reference gene primer amplification. Clones were sequenced by immunoSEQ multiplex PCR, and TCRdb holds only the in-frame ones, with some missing. V, J and clone size were drawn from that table, and D and trimming were deduced from the DNA. The sample includes 160,000 or so clones, approximately 85% of them seen just once. V lost 1 base to trimming and J lost 7 bases; unmatched junction nucleotides: 12. CDR3 size: 17 residues. The germline CDR1 and CDR2 sequences are SEHNR and FQNEAQ (reference sequence). Seattle cases were enrolled at active infection and followed longitudinally.

The sample taken for sequencing was peripheral blood. This receptor was identified in a woman aged 55-69 years with COVID-19, enrolled during active disease. The chain employs TRBV7-9 and TRBJ2-7; 11 bases agree with TRBD1. The CDR3 reads CASSLDRLGDRGKEQYF. The CDR3 DNA sequence: TGTGCCAGCAGCTTAGATCGTTTAGGGGACAGGGGGAAAGAGCAGTACTTC.